This T cell receptor (beta chain) was captured in a study of early T cells in non-severe SARS-CoV-2 infection. Study information: Sequencing used unsorted whole-blood bulk RNA, so chains lack pairing.

V was pared by 3 bases and J by 1 base, with 12 bases between. The CDR3 is 15 residues long. The germline CDR1 and CDR2 sequences are MNHEY and SMNVEV (reference sequence). Study results and limitations: Using VDJdb, the matching emphasized anti-spike CD8 responses while missing private and CD4 specificities.

Individual cDNA molecules received unique molecular identifiers during library preparation. From the 5' RACE reads, TCRdb called clonotypes with MiXCR, one entry per CDR3 protein. Of roughly 100,000 distinct CDR3 sequences listed, 12% to 15% are singletons. The sample holds a few counts of this clonotype. No antigen is known for it. Sequencing input: whole blood. V usage is TRBV27 and J usage is TRBJ1-1; D may be TRBD1 (6 bases). The sequence was obtained from an adult who was a healthcare worker with PCR-confirmed SARS-CoV-2 infection or an uninfected control (not recorded which). DNA for the CDR3: TGTGCCAGCAGTTTGACTGGACAGACGAACACTGAAGCTTTCTTT. Protein sequence: CASSLTGQTNTEAFF.